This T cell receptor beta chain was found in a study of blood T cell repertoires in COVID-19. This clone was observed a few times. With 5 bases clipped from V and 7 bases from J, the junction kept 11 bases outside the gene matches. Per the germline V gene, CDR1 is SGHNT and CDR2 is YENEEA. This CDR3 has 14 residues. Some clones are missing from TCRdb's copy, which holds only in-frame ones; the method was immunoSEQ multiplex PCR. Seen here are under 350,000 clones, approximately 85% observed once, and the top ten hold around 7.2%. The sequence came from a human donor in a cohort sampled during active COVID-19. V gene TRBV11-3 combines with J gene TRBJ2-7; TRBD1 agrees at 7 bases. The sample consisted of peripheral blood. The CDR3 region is CASSPGTVPREQYF. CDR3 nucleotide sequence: TGTGCCAGCAGCCCCGGGACAGTTCCTCGGGAGCAGTACTTC.